This TCR beta chain is drawn from a study of cytomegalovirus exposure and HLA in healthy donors. The study's findings and limits: The study put 150 to 200 TCR beta chains on its list as cytomegalovirus-associated.

All donors participated as healthy donors of bone marrow. There are 13 residues in the CDR3. Germline V gene data show CDR1 as SGHAT and CDR2 as FQNNGV. V was shortened by 8 bases and J by 2 bases, with 12 bases between the two germline ends. Comment on this clone: The antigen is undetermined.

The PCR employed 60 Vbeta primers together with 13 Jbeta primers. TCRdb's table, derived via immunoSEQ multiplex PCR, lists solely in-frame clones and lacks some. The listing contains around 74,000 clones. The material sequenced was PBMCs. The receptor was isolated from a man aged 25-45 years in good health and CMV-seronegative. The V gene is TRBV11-2, the J gene TRBJ1-2; no definite D call. The CDR3 loop is CASSVSQNYGYTF. In nucleotides, the CDR3 is TGTGCCAGCTCAGTCTCCCAAAACTATGGCTACACCTTC.